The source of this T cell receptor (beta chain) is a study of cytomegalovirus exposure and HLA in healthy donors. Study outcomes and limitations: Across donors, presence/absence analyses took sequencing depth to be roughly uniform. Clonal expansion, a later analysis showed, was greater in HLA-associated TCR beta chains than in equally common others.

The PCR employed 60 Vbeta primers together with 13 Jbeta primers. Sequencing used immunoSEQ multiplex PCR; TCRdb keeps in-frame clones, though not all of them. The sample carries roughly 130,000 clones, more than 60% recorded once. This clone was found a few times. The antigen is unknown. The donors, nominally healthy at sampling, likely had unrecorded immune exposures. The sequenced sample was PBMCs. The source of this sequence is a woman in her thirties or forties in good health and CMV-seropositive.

CDR3 in amino acids: CASSQHRLAGGVSYEQYF. The CDR3 DNA reads TGTGCCAGCAGCCAACACCGACTAGCGGGAGGTGTCTCCTACGAGCAGTACTTC. The chain combines TRBV7-3 with TRBJ2-7; 13 bases align to TRBD2. This CDR3 has 18 amino acids. J was trimmed by 0 bases and V by 5 bases; bases with no gene match: 10. Per germline, CDR1 SGHTA and CDR2 FQGTGA.